These 11 T cell receptor beta chains originate from one sample sequenced in a study of siplizumab effects on memory and regulatory T cells. Sequencing was performed with immunoSEQ multiplex PCR; in TCRdb, only in-frame clones are kept and a portion is missing. The sample includes 80,000 to 130,000 clones, 75% to 95% of them seen just once. The sequenced sample was CD4+ T cells sorted from blood. Source of these receptors: a human donor in good health. Some clones in this sample may be carry-over from other donors' samples.

CDR3 bases: TGTGCCAGCAGTGAGTCTGGGAACTATGGCTACACCTTC. The encoded protein is CASSESGNYGYTF. This rearrangement joins TRBV25-1 to TRBJ1-2; no reliable D call. V lost 3 bases, J lost 2 bases, and 7 bases lay in between. Germline lookup yields CDR1 MGHDK and CDR2 SYGVNS. The CDR3 is made up of 13 amino acids.

The CDR3 DNA reads TGTGCCAGCAGCTTGATTGGGGGGAACAATGAGCAGTTCTTC. Amino acids: CASSLIGGNNEQFF. This chain joins TRBV5-4 and TRBJ2-1; a weak D match, TRBD2 (6 bases). Deletions cut 1 base from V and 5 bases from J, with 10 bases between. Per the germline V gene, CDR1 is SGHNT and CDR2 is YYREEE (reference sequence). This CDR3 contains 14 residues.

The V call is TRBV29-1, the J call TRBJ1-1; D not certain. The V end was cut by 1 base, the J end by 5 bases, with 8 bases between. Looked up from germline, CDR1 is SQVTM and CDR2 is ANQGSEA. The CDR3 length is 12 residues. CDR3 sequence: CSVEVLGTEAFF. In DNA form, the CDR3 reads TGCAGCGTTGAAGTGCTGGGAACTGAAGCTTTCTTT.

The rearrangement links TRBV7-7 to TRBJ2-3; D not certain. Germline V lookup: CDR1 SSHAT, CDR2 FNYEAQ (reference sequence). The CDR3 spans 14 residues. The CDR3 spells CASWGTGNTDTQYF. Written as DNA, the CDR3 is TGTGCTAGCTGGGGAACGGGTAACACAGATACGCAGTATTTT.

Here the CDR3 reads CSSGALYNEQFF. CDR3 bases: TGTTCTAGCGGAGCGCTATACAATGAGCAGTTCTTC. The gene calls are TRBV25-1 and TRBJ2-1; 7 bases align to TRBD2. Looked up from germline, CDR1 is MGHDK and CDR2 is SYGVNS. This CDR3 is 12 amino acids long.

The chain recombines TRBV11-1 with TRBJ2-3; 9 bases map to TRBD2. V shed 5 bases and J 1 base; nucleotides not matched to a gene: 7. The length of the CDR3 is 16 residues. Germline loops: CDR1 SGHAT, CDR2 FQDESV (reference sequence). The CDR3 is CASSLLAGRGTDTQYF. For the CDR3, the DNA is TGTGCCAGCAGCCTCCTAGCGGGGAGGGGCACAGATACGCAGTATTTT.

DNA of the CDR3: TGTGCCTCCATAAGCCTAGCAGGGGGCACAGATACGCAGTATTTT. This gives the protein CASISLAGGTDTQYF. The rearrangement joins TRBV19 to TRBJ2-3, with a tentative D call TRBD1 (6 bases). The CDR3 covers 15 residues. Germline V CDR1 and CDR2: LNHDA, SQIVND (reference sequence). Trimming pared 11 bases from V and 1 base from J, leaving 19 bases between.

This clone came up once. The chain couples TRBV18 to TRBJ2-3; D may be TRBD1 (5 bases). CDR3 size: 14 residues. V dropped 5 bases and J dropped 3 bases, with 12 bases sitting between them. Germline CDR1 KGHSH, CDR2 LQKENI. CDR3 nucleotide sequence: TGTGCCAGCTCATTGCAGGGTGGGACAGATACGCAGTATTTT. This gives the protein CASSLQGGTDTQYF.

This chain uses TRBV13 with TRBJ2-1, with unresolved D. The CDR3 is 20 amino acids. Germline CDR1 PRHDT, CDR2 FYEKMQ (reference sequence). V was shortened by 5 bases and J by 0 bases, with 26 bases between the two germline ends. The CDR3 loop is CASSDTRNRQALSSYNEQFF. The CDR3 nucleotides are TGTGCCAGCAGCGACACACGCAACCGGCAGGCTCTAAGCTCCTACAATGAGCAGTTCTTC. Full variable domain (rest looked up from reference TRBV13 and TRBJ2-1): AAGVIQSPRHLIKEKRETATLKCYPIPRHDTVYWYQQGPGQDPQFLISFYEKMQSDKGSIPDRFSAQQFSDYHSELNMSSLELGDSALYFCASSDTRNRQALSSYNEQFFGPGTRLTVL.

The gene calls are TRBV18 and TRBJ2-5, with D possibly being TRBD1 (6 bases). CDR3 length: 16 amino acids. CDR1 is KGHSH and CDR2 is LQKENI in the germline V gene. The ends were cut back, 3 bases at V and 4 bases at J, with 18 bases in the middle. The CDR3 loop is CASSPLTGPTGETQYF. In nucleotides, the CDR3 is TGTGCCAGCTCACCCCTCACAGGGCCGACTGGAGAGACCCAGTACTTC.

The chain has TRBV27 and TRBJ2-2; D is undetermined. Germline V lookup: CDR1 MNHEY, CDR2 SMNVEV (reference sequence). The CDR3 is 14 residues long. Trimming took off 6 bases at V and 2 bases at J, with 10 bases between the two ends. CDR3 bases: TGTGCCAGCAGAAGGATAGGTAACACCGGGGAGCTGTTTTTT. Encoded protein: CASRRIGNTGELFF.